This T cell receptor (beta chain) came from a study of T cells after yellow fever vaccination. From the 5' RACE reads, TCRdb called clonotypes with MiXCR, one entry per CDR3 protein. The sample consists of 300,000 or so distinct CDR3 sequences, approximately 3.9% of them appearing once. The CDR3 has 13 residues. Trimming stripped 2 bases from V and 5 bases from J, with 8 bases between. Germline CDR1 SGHTA, CDR2 FQGNSA. This clonotype was found a few times. The specimen comprised PBMCs, sampled 5 days after the yellow fever booster vaccination. The TCR originated in a man aged 18 to 30 who received the YFV17D yellow fever vaccine. The chain joins TRBV7-2 to TRBJ2-3, with D hard to call. The CDR3 protein is CASSLPPLDTQYF. In nucleotides, the CDR3 is TGTGCCAGCAGCTTACCCCCTCTAGATACGCAGTATTTT.